Sequencing of this T cell receptor (beta chain) was carried out in a study of neoadjuvant nivolumab and ipilimumab in lung cancer. Study-level information: Nivolumab 3 mg/kg was given days 1, 15 and 29, plus ipilimumab 1 mg/kg day 1 in combination. General study points: Compared with tumor-adjacent uninvolved lung, resected tumors showed greater richness and clonality. TCR sequencing covered a small number of samples. Blood richness before therapy tracked richness in tumors resected after neoadjuvant therapy.

Measured with immunoSEQ multiplex PCR; TCRdb has only the in-frame clones, and not every one. The table lists 2,500 to 3,000 clones, approximately 89% of them singletons, with 2.4% in the top ten. Worth noting for this clone: Its specificity is unknown.

This CDR3 has 13 amino acids. CDR1 is SEHNR, CDR2 FQNEAQ, per germline (reference sequence). V gave up 5 bases and J gave up 5 bases; unmatched junction bases: 1. The source material was tumor tissue, sampled before neoadjuvant nivolumab, alone or with ipilimumab. This rearrangement joins TRBV7-9 to TRBJ1-2; 11 nucleotides agree with TRBD1. The TCR comes from an adult with non-small cell lung cancer. The CDR3 sequence: CASSGTGGYGYTF. The DNA of the CDR3 is TGTGCCAGCAGCGGGACAGGGGGGTATGGCTACACCTTC.